This TCR beta chain was recovered during a study of shared clonotypes between healthy human individuals. Study-wide findings and caveats: In contrast to clonotypes shared by all four donors, non-shared clonotypes had lower generation probabilities. The sharing of roughly 5% of naive CD4 clonotypes was seen across a handful of donors.

The germline V gene has CDR1 SGHRS and CDR2 YFSETQ. Trimming cost V 3 bases and J 5 bases; bases outside gene matches: 6. This CDR3 is built from 14 residues. Details on this clone: Its target is not known.

Data came from immunoSEQ multiplex PCR; TCRdb stores just in-frame clones and leaves some out. The sample carries 2 million to 2.5 million clones, roughly 95% recorded once. The V call is TRBV5-1, the J call TRBJ2-7, with 9 bases identical to TRBD2. Source material: naive CD4+ T cells sorted from blood. Subset given: CD45RA+ positively selected. The sequence was obtained from a young man in good health. Here the CDR3 reads CASSSGTSSDEQYF. CDR3 nucleotides: TGCGCCAGCAGCTCCGGGACTAGCTCTGACGAGCAGTACTTC.